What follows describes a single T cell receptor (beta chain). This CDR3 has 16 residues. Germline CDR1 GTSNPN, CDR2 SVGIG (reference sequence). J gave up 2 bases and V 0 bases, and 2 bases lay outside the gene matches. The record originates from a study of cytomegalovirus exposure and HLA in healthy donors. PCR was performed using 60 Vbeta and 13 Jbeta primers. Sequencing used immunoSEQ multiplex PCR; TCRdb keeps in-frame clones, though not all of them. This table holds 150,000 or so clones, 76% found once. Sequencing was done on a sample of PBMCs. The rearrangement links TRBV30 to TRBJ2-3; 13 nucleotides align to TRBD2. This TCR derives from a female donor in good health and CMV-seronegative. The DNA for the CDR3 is TGTGCCTGGAGTGTTGGACTAGCGGGGGTCACAGATACGCAGTATTTT. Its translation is CAWSVGLAGVTDTQYF.